One sample yielded the 26 T cell receptor beta chains listed below, sequenced in a study of identical twins. TCRdb ran MiXCR on the 5' RACE reads and lists one entry per CDR3 protein. The table lists around 340,000 distinct CDR3 sequences, 9% to 15% of them singletons. These data were likewise used in another study, on yellow fever vaccine responses in identical twins.

Sequences were obtained from CD8+ T cells sorted from blood. These receptors all come from a woman between 18 and 29 years old in good health.

This clonotype occurred a few times. The rearrangement joins TRBV2 to TRBJ1-1; 9 bases align to TRBD1. The germline V gene has CDR1 SNHLY and CDR2 FYNNEI. After removal of 3 bases from V and 3 bases from J, the junction contained 8 bases not matched to a gene. The CDR3 has 16 residues. The CDR3 region has the DNA TGTGCCAGCAGTGATATGGGGACAGGGCCTGACACTGAAGCTTTCTTT. Its protein is CASSDMGTGPDTEAFF. Filled out from reference TRBV2 and TRBJ1-1, the complete variable domain reads EPEVTQTPSHQVTQMGQEVILRCVPISNHLYFYWYRQILGQKVEFLVSFYNNEISEKSEIFDDQFSVERPDGSNFTLKIRSTKLEDSAMYFCASSDMGTGPDTEAFFGQGTRLTVV.

The rearrangement joins TRBV6-4 to TRBJ2-1; D is unclear. The V and J ends lost 0 bases and 6 bases respectively, with 6 bases between them. From germline, CDR1 is MRHNA and CDR2 SNTAGT. The CDR3 length is 13 residues. CDR3 in amino acids: CASSDSDSNEQFF. For the CDR3, the DNA is TGTGCCAGCAGTGACTCGGATAGCAATGAGCAGTTCTTC.

This clonotype showed up just a few times. The V call is TRBV13, the J call TRBJ2-5; the D is unclear. Germline V CDR1 and CDR2: PRHDT, FYEKMQ (reference sequence). V lost 8 bases and J 3 bases, leaving 13 bases between the germline ends. The CDR3 spans 13 residues. CDR3 amino acids: CASEEKWEETQYF. The CDR3 nucleotides are TGTGCCAGCGAAGAGAAGTGGGAAGAGACCCAGTACTTC.

The V and J genes are TRBV20-1 and TRBJ2-1; TRBD1 agrees at 8 bases. Losses at the gene ends were 3 bases for V and 8 bases for J; bases not matched to a gene: 9. Germline V lookup: CDR1 DFQATT, CDR2 SNEGSKA (reference sequence). CDR3 length equals 14 residues. This CDR3 is CSASTRGHFYEQFF. DNA for the CDR3: TGCAGTGCTAGTACCAGGGGGCACTTCTATGAGCAGTTCTTC.

The V call is TRBV28, the J call TRBJ2-7; D not resolved. CDR3 length equals 12 residues. Trimming shortened V by 5 bases and J by 2 bases, and 7 bases separated the two germline ends. Per the germline V gene, CDR1 is MDHEN and CDR2 is SYDVKM. The CDR3 DNA follows: TGTGCCAGCAGTCCGGACCCCTACGAGCAGTACGTC. It translates to CASSPDPYEQYV.

V is TRBV28 and J is TRBJ1-1; D is ambiguous. The V end lost 4 bases, the J end lost 0 bases, and 9 bases lay between the germline ends. The germline V gene has CDR1 MDHEN and CDR2 SYDVKM. This CDR3 comprises 14 residues. CDR3 sequence (DNA): TGTGCCAGCAGTTCCGTTCTTATGAACACTGAAGCTTTCTTT. It encodes CASSSVLMNTEAFF.

This clonotype was detected many times. The chain couples TRBV12-3 or TRBV12-4 to TRBJ1-2; D is ambiguous. Trimming cost V 0 bases and J 5 bases, with 10 bases left between them. There are 14 residues in the CDR3. The DNA for the CDR3 is TGTGCCAGCAGTTTAGCCCCGACCCTATATGGCTACACCTTC. Translated, it gives CASSLAPTLYGYTF.

This clonotype came up a few times. The chain recombines TRBV7-9 with TRBJ2-2, with 8 bases fitting TRBD1. CDR3 length equals 16 residues. V was clipped by 5 bases and J by 0 bases; unmatched bases: 5. The germline CDR1 and CDR2 sequences are SEHNR and FQNEAQ (reference sequence). The CDR3 bases are TGTGCCAGCAGCGGTACAGGGGGACCGAACACCGGGGAGCTGTTTTTT. This gives the protein CASSGTGGPNTGELFF.

The chain is built from TRBV4-2 and TRBJ2-7; D not resolved. The CDR3 runs to 11 residues. Trimming removed 2 bases at V and 5 bases at J, with 4 bases between. Germline assignment: CDR1 LGHNA and CDR2 YNFKEQ. CDR3 nucleotides: TGTGCCAGCAGCCAAAATCACGAGCAGTACTTC. Amino acids: CASSQNHEQYF.

This chain's CDR3 is CATSRVARETQYF. CDR3 nucleotides: TGTGCCACCAGCAGAGTAGCACGGGAGACCCAGTACTTC. J is TRBJ2-5 and V is TRBV15; the D is unclear. Germline V gene lookup returns CDR1 LNHNV and CDR2 YYDKDF (reference sequence). CDR3 size: 13 residues. V gave up 1 base and J gave up 5 bases, with 8 bases separating them. Based on the CDR3 plus reference TRBV15 and TRBJ2-5, the full variable domain is DAMVIQNPRYQVTQFGKPVTLSCSQTLNHNVMYWYQQKSSQAPKLLFHYYDKDFNNEADTPDNFQSRRPNTSFCFLDIRSPGLGDTAMYLCATSRVARETQYFGPGTRLLVL.

This clonotype came up a few times. J is TRBJ2-7 and V is TRBV18; D might be TRBD1 (6 bases). In germline, CDR1 is KGHSH, CDR2 LQKENI. This CDR3 is 13 amino acids long. Deletions cut 10 bases from V and 7 bases from J, with 20 bases between. CDR3 sequence (DNA): TGTGCCACTTCAGACCCTACAGGGAGTGAGCAGTACTTC. Protein: CATSDPTGSEQYF.

This clonotype came up many times. The chain has TRBV3-1 and TRBJ2-3; perhaps TRBD1 as D (6 bases). The V gene lost 0 bases and the J gene lost 2 bases, with 9 bases spanning the gap. This CDR3 is 15 amino acids long. Germline V gene data show CDR1 as LGHDT and CDR2 as YNNKEL (reference sequence). In DNA, the CDR3 is TGTGCCAGCAGCCAAGATGGACAGATCACAGATACGCAGTATTTT. This encodes CASSQDGQITDTQYF.

This clonotype showed up just a few times. This chain joins TRBV11-2 and TRBJ2-5, with D tentatively TRBD1 (6 bases). V was clipped by 1 base and J by 4 bases, with 10 bases between them. CDR1 SGHAT and CDR2 FQNNGV come from the germline V gene. CDR3 length: 14 amino acids. The chain's CDR3 is CASSLGGGPETQYF. For the CDR3, the DNA is TGTGCCAGCAGCTTAGGTGGGGGCCCAGAGACCCAGTACTTC.

Concerning this clonotype itself: The germline gene is not matched at one end of the junction; a read error may be the cause. The chain carries TRBV12-3 or TRBV12-4 and TRBJ1-5; D call uncertain. The CDR3 has 13 residues. The CDR3 DNA sequence: TGTGCCAGCAGTGTCGGTCTTCCTCAGCCCCGGCATTTT. Amino acids: CASSVGLPQPRHF.

The genes are TRBV20-1 and TRBJ2-1; TRBD2 matches at 7 bases. Germline V gives CDR1 DFQATT, CDR2 SNEGSKA (reference sequence). V was pared by 0 bases and J by 14 bases, with 7 bases of the junction left unmatched. This CDR3 has 12 residues. CDR3 nucleotides: TGCAGTGCTAGAGATGGGAGGGGATCCGAGTTCTTC. Its translation is CSARDGRGSEFF.

This chain connects TRBV24-1 to TRBJ2-5; D gene uncertain. Trimming removed 9 bases at V and 1 base at J, with 8 bases between. Germline V lookup: CDR1 KGHDR, CDR2 SFDVKD. The CDR3 spans 12 residues. The chain's CDR3 is CATAAAQETQYF. CDR3 coding DNA: TGTGCCACCGCCGCAGCCCAAGAGACCCAGTACTTC.

This clonotype was counted between two and nine times. The chain is built from TRBV20-1 and TRBJ2-3; the match to TRBD2 covers 7 bases. V lost 3 bases and J lost 3; bases outside the gene matches: 12. CDR3 length equals 16 residues. Germline V gene data show CDR1 as DFQATT and CDR2 as SNEGSKA (reference sequence). The CDR3 sequence: CSASDPLAGETDTQYF. CDR3 nucleotides: TGCAGTGCTAGTGATCCCTTGGCGGGAGAGACAGATACGCAGTATTTT.

In this sample, this clonotype turned up a few times. The chain combines TRBV20-1 with TRBJ2-7, with 7 bases matching TRBD2. The CDR3 consists of 13 residues. Per the germline V gene, CDR1 is DFQATT and CDR2 is SNEGSKA (reference sequence). J was trimmed by 0 bases and V by 4 bases; bases with no gene match: 3. The CDR3 loop reads CSATGRTSYEQYF. CDR3 nucleotide sequence: TGCAGTGCTACCGGGAGGACCTCCTACGAGCAGTACTTC.

The rearrangement uses TRBV7-9 and TRBJ2-1; D gene ambiguous. Trimming shortened V by 8 bases and J by 5 bases, and 16 bases separated the two germline ends. CDR1 is SEHNR and CDR2 is FQNEAQ in the germline V gene (reference sequence). The CDR3 contains 14 residues. For the CDR3, the DNA is TGTGCCAGCTCGAGTTTTGGGAACCACAATGAGCAGTTCTTC. It codes for CASSSFGNHNEQFF.

This clonotype was seen ten or more times. The chain employs TRBV4-1 and TRBJ2-1, with no clear D. The ends were cut back, 0 bases at V and 4 bases at J, with 22 bases in the middle. This CDR3 comprises 19 residues. Germline CDR1 reads MGHRA; CDR2 reads YSYEKL. Here the CDR3 reads CASSQEGPELESIYNEQFF. CDR3 nucleotide sequence: TGCGCCAGCAGCCAAGAGGGCCCGGAGCTAGAAAGCATATACAATGAGCAGTTCTTC.

This chain joins TRBV7-8 and TRBJ2-1; D not certain. The CDR3 has 16 amino acids. CDR1 SGHVS and CDR2 FQNEAQ come from the germline V gene. V was shortened by 6 bases and J by 0 bases, with 15 bases between the two germline ends. This CDR3 is CASRLMMAPSYNEQFF. The CDR3 DNA sequence: TGTGCCAGCAGGCTTATGATGGCCCCCTCCTACAATGAGCAGTTCTTC.

The chain uses TRBV5-1 and TRBJ1-1; perhaps TRBD1 as D (6 bases). The CDR3 is made up of 13 amino acids. Per the germline V gene, CDR1 is SGHRS and CDR2 is YFSETQ. V gave up 2 bases and J gave up 6 bases, with 11 bases separating them. The CDR3 region has the DNA TGCGCCAGCAGCTTTCCAGGGGCCCCTGAAGCTTTCTTT. This sequence encodes CASSFPGAPEAFF.

The chain uses TRBV5-5 and TRBJ1-1, with 9 positions matching TRBD1. The CDR3 contains 15 residues. Germline trimming cut 4 bases from V and 4 bases from J; bases unmatched to any gene: 8. Per germline, CDR1 SGHKS and CDR2 YYEKEE (reference sequence). The CDR3 DNA reads as TGTGCCAGCAGCGCAACACAGGGGGCGCGCACTGAAGCTTTCTTT. Translating gives CASSATQGARTEAFF.

This clonotype has a handful of counts. The chain combines TRBV12-3 or TRBV12-4 with TRBJ1-2, with no clear D. Trimming took 7 bases from V and 2 from J, leaving 11 bases between them. The CDR3 runs 13 residues. CDR3 in amino acids: CASTNTPNYGYTF. The CDR3 DNA is TGTGCCAGCACCAATACACCGAACTATGGCTACACCTTC.

The chain has TRBV6-5 and TRBJ2-2; D call uncertain. Germline CDR1 reads MNHEY; CDR2 reads SVGAGI. This CDR3 has 16 residues. The germline V and J ends were trimmed by 0 bases and 4 bases, with 12 bases remaining between them. The CDR3 region has the DNA TGTGCCAGCAGTTACTCATCTGCTAAGGCCACCGGGGAGCTGTTTTTT. Protein sequence: CASSYSSAKATGELFF.

The chain recombines TRBV15 with TRBJ2-7; tentatively, D is TRBD1 (6 bases). Germline-derived CDR1 and CDR2 are LNHNV and YYDKDF (reference sequence). The length of the CDR3 is 13 residues. The ends were cut back, 3 bases at V and 5 bases at J, with 11 bases in the middle. The CDR3 coding sequence is TGTGCCACCAGCAGTCGAGGGGGAGACGAGCAGTACTTC. This translates into CATSSRGGDEQYF. The whole variable domain, filled in from reference TRBV15 and TRBJ2-7, reads DAMVIQNPRYQVTQFGKPVTLSCSQTLNHNVMYWYQQKSSQAPKLLFHYYDKDFNNEADTPDNFQSRRPNTSFCFLDIRSPGLGDTAMYLCATSSRGGDEQYFGPGTRLTVT.